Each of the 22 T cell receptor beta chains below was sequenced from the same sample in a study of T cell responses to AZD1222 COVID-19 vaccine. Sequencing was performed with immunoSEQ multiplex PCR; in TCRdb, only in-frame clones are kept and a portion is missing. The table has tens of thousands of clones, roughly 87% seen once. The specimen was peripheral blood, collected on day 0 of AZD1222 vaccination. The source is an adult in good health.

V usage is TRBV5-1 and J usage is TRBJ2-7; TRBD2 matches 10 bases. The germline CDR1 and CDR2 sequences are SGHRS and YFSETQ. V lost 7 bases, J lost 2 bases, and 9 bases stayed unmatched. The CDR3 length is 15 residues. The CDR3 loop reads CASSPSGRAPYEQYF. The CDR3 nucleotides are TGCGCCAGCTCTCCAAGCGGGAGGGCCCCCTACGAGCAGTACTTC.

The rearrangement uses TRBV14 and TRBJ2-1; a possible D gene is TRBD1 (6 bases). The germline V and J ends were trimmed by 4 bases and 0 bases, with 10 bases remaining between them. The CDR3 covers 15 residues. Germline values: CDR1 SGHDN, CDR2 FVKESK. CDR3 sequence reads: CASSRTGSSYNEQFF. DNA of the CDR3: TGTGCCAGCAGCCGTACAGGGAGCTCCTACAATGAGCAGTTCTTC.

The chain's CDR3 is CASTTRYEQYF. The DNA of the CDR3 is TGTGCCAGCACCACGAGGTACGAGCAGTACTTC. The chain links TRBV2 to TRBJ2-7; D gene uncertain. The germline V gene has CDR1 SNHLY and CDR2 FYNNEI. The CDR3 runs to 11 residues. V lost 7 bases and J 4 bases, leaving 8 bases between the germline ends.

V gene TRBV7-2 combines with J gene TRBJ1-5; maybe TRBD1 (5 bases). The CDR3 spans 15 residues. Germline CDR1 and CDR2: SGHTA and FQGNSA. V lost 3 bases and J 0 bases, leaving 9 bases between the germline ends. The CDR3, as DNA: TGTGCCAGCAGCTTTCTCAGGGATAGCAATCAGCCCCAGCATTTT. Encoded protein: CASSFLRDSNQPQHF.

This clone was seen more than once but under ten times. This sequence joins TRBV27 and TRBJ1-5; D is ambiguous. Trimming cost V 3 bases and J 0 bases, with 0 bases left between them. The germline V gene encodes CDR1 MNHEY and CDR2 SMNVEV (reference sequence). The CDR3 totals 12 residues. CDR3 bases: TGTGCCAGCAGTTTTAGCAATCAGCCCCAGCATTTT. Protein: CASSFSNQPQHF.

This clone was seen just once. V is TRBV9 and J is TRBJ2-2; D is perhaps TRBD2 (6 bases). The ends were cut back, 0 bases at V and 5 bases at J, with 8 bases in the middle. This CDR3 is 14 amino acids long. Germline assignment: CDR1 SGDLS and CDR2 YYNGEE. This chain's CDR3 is CASSVVGGTGELFF. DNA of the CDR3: TGTGCCAGCAGCGTAGTGGGAGGTACCGGGGAGCTGTTTTTT.

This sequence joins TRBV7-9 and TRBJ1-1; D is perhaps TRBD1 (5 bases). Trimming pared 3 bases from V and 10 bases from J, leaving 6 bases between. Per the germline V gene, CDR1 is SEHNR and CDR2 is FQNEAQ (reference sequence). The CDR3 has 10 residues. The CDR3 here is CASSFGGAFF. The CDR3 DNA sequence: TGTGCCAGCAGCTTCGGGGGAGCTTTCTTT.

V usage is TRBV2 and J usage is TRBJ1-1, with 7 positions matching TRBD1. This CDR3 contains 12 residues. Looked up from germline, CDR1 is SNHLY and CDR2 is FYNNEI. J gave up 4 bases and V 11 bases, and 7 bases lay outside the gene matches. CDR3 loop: CAAGGGGTEAFF. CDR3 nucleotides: TGTGCCGCCGGAGGGGGCGGCACTGAAGCTTTCTTT.

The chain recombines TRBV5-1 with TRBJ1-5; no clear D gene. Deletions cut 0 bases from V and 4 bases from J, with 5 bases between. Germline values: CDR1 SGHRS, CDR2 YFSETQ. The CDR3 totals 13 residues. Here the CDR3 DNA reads TGCGCCAGCAGCTTGGATGTGAATCAGCCCCAGCATTTT. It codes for CASSLDVNQPQHF.

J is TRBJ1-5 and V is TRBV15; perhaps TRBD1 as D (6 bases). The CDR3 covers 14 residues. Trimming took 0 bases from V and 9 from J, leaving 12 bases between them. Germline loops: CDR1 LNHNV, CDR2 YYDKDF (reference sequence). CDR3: CATSREQGEAPQHF. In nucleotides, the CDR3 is TGTGCCACCAGCAGAGAACAGGGTGAAGCGCCCCAGCATTTT.

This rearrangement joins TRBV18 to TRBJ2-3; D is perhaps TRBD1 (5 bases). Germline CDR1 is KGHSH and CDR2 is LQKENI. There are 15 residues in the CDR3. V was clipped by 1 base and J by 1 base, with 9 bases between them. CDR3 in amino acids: CASSPRVQGTDTQYF. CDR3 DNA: TGTGCCAGCTCACCACGTGTACAGGGCACAGATACGCAGTATTTT.

The CDR3 bases are TGCGCCAGCAGCCAGAGCTACGGGGAATCCTACGAGCAGTACTTC. This gives the protein CASSQSYGESYEQYF. The chain uses TRBV4-1 and TRBJ2-7; D might be TRBD2 (5 bases). The V end lost 3 bases, the J end lost 1 base, and 13 bases lay between the germline ends. CDR1 and CDR2 (germline): MGHRA, YSYEKL. CDR3 length equals 15 residues.

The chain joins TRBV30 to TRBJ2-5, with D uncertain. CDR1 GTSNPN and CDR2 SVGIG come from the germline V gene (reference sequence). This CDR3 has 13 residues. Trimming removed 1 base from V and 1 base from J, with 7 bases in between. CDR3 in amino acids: CAWSAATQETQYF. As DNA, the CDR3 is TGTGCCTGGAGTGCAGCGACCCAAGAGACCCAGTACTTC.

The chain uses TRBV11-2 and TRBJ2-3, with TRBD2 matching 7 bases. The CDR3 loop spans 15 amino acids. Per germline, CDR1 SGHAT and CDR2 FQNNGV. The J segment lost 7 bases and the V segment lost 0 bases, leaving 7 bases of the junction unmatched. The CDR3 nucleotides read TGTGCCAGCAGCTTAGATAGGGCGGGAGTCAATACGCAGTATTTT. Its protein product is CASSLDRAGVNTQYF.

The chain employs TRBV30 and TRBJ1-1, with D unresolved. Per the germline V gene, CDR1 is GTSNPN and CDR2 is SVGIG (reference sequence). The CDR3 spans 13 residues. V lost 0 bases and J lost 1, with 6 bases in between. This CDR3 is CAWSVMSNTEAFF. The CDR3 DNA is TGTGCCTGGAGTGTAATGTCGAACACTGAAGCTTTCTTT.

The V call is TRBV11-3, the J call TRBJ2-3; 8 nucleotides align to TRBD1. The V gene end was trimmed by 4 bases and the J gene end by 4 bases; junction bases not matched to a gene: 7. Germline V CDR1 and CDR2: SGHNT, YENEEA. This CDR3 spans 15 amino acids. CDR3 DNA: TGTGCCAGCAGCTCCCAGGACAGGGTCCCAGATACGCAGTATTTT. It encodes CASSSQDRVPDTQYF.

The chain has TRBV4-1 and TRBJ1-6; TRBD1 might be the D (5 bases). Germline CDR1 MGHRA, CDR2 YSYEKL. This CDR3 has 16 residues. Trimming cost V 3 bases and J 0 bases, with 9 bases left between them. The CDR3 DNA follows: TGCGCCAGCAGCCAGGGGGTTAGCTCCTATAATTCACCCCTCCACTTT. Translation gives CASSQGVSSYNSPLHF.

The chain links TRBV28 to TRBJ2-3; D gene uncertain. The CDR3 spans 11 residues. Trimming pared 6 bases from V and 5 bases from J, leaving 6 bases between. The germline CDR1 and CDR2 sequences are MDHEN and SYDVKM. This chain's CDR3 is CASSLVDTQYF. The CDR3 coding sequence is TGTGCCAGCAGCTTGGTAGATACGCAGTATTTT.

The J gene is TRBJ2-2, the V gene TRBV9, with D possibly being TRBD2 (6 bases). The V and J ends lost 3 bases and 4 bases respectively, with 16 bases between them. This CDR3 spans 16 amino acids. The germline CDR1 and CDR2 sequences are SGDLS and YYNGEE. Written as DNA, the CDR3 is TGTGCCAGCAGCGCCCTAGCGCCTAGAGGCACCGGGGAGCTGTTTTTT. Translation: CASSALAPRGTGELFF.

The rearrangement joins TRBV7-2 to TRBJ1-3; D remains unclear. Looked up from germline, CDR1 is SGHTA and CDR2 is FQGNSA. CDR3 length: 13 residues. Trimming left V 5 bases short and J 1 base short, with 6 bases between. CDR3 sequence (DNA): TGTGCCAGCAGCCTCAATTCTGGAAACACCATATATTTT. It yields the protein CASSLNSGNTIYF. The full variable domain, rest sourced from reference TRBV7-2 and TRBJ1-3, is GAGVSQSPSNKVTEKGKDVELRCDPISGHTALYWYRQSLGQGLEFLIYFQGNSAPDKSGLPSDRFSAERTGGSVSTLTIQRTQQEDSAVYLCASSLNSGNTIYFGEGSWLTVV.

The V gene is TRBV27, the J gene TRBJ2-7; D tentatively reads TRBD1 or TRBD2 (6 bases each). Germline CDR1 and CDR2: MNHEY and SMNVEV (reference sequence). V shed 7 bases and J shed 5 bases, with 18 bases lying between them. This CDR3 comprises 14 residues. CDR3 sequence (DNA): TGTGCCAGCAACGAACAGGGAGGCAGGCACGAGCAGTACTTC. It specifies CASNEQGGRHEQYF.

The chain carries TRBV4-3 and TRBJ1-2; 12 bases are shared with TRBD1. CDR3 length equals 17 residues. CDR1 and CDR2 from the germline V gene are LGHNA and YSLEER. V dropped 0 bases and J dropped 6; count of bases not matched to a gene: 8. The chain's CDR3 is CASSQEWAGTGGHGYTF. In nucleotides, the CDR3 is TGCGCCAGCAGCCAAGAGTGGGCCGGGACAGGGGGCCATGGCTACACCTTC.